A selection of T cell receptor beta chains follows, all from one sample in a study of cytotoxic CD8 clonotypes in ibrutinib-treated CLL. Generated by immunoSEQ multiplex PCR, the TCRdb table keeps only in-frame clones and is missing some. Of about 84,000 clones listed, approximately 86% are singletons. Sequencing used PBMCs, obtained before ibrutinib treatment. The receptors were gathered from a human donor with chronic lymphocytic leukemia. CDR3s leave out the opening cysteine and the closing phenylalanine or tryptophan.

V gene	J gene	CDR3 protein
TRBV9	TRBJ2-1	ASSEQVSRYNEQF
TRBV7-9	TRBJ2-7	ASSLEGTGGLGY
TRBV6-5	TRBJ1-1	ASSLSDLGTEAF
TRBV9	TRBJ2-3	ASSMDTDTQY
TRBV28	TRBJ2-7	ASSLDRGLSYEQY
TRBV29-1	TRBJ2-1	SVLSALVPYNEQF
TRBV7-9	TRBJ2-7	ASSLGRSDTQY
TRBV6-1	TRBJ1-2	ASSEGTGDNYGYT
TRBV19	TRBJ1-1	ASSMGAEAF
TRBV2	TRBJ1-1	ASSEMTGNTEAF
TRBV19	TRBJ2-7	ASSLGLAGPYEQY
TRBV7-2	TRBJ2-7	ASSLESRGTYEQY
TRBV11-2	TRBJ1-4	ASSLAGVNEKLF
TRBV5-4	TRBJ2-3	ASSSGADRGGTDTQY
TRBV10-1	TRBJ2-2	ASSDRGLNTGELF
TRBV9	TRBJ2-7	ASSAGGLAVFHEQY
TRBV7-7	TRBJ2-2	ASSLGAGELF
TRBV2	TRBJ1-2	ASSEALRSYGYT
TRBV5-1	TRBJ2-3	ASSKSIPGLAGGPQEDTQY
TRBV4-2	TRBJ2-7	ASSQAGTASYEQY
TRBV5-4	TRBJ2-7	ASSLRTSLRRSGEQY
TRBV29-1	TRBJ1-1	SVGDTEAF